A selection of T cell receptor beta chains follows, all from one sample in a study of T and B cells in COVID-19 patients. MiXCR, run by TCRdb on the multiplex PCR reads, gives a single entry per CDR3 protein. The sample records 20,000 to 25,000 distinct CDR3 sequences, approximately 28% being singletons. Material: blood. All receptors come from a human donor who had recovered from COVID-19. Both conserved end residues are part of each CDR3. The order of the fields is J gene, D gene, clone size, V gene, CDR3 protein, CDR3 DNA. A D gene is named only where the DNA matches it firmly. The size field is filled for only some rows; it gives once, few, many or a size class.

j_gene: TRBJ1-6
d_gene: TRBD1
abundance: -
v_gene: TRBV19
CDR3aa: CASSMRGQGNSPLHF
CDR3nt: TGTGCCAGTAGTATGAGGGGGCAGGGGAATTCACCCCTCCACTTT

j_gene: TRBJ1-5
d_gene: -
abundance: few
v_gene: TRBV18
CDR3aa: CASSPPFGYGSNQPQHF
CDR3nt: TGTGCCAGCTCACCACCGTTTGGGTACGGCAGCAATCAGCCCCAGCATTTT

j_gene: TRBJ1-5
d_gene: TRBD1
abundance: few
v_gene: TRBV12-3/TRBV12-4
CDR3aa: CASKQGSQGNQPQHF
CDR3nt: TGTGCCAGCAAACAGGGGAGCCAGGGCAATCAGCCCCAGCATTTT

j_gene: TRBJ2-1
d_gene: -
abundance: -
v_gene: TRBV20-1
CDR3aa: CSAEGAPSSYNEQFF
CDR3nt: TGCAGTGCCGAGGGAGCGCCTAGCTCCTACAATGAGCAGTTCTTC

j_gene: TRBJ2-3
d_gene: -
abundance: few
v_gene: TRBV6-1
CDR3aa: CASSDGHGLFTDTQYF
CDR3nt: TGTGCCAGCAGTGATGGGCACGGCTTATTCACAGATACGCAGTATTTT

j_gene: TRBJ2-7
d_gene: -
abundance: few
v_gene: TRBV12-3/TRBV12-4
CDR3aa: CASTPTGFREQYF
CDR3nt: TGTGCCAGCACCCCGACGGGTTTCCGCGAGCAGTACTTC

j_gene: TRBJ1-3
d_gene: -
abundance: -
v_gene: TRBV19
CDR3aa: CASNPSVGYWRNTIYF
CDR3nt: TGTGCCAGTAATCCCTCCGTCGGTTATTGGAGAAACACCATATATTTT

j_gene: TRBJ2-3
d_gene: TRBD2
abundance: many
v_gene: TRBV15
CDR3aa: CATSRENWGGGTDTQYF
CDR3nt: TGTGCCACCAGCAGAGAAAACTGGGGGGGAGGGACAGATACGCAGTATTTT

j_gene: TRBJ2-7
d_gene: TRBD2
abundance: few
v_gene: TRBV6-2/TRBV6-3
CDR3aa: CASSSSAGAGLEQYF
CDR3nt: TGTGCCAGCAGTTCTTCAGCGGGAGCGGGACTCGAGCAGTACTTC

j_gene: TRBJ2-7
d_gene: TRBD1
abundance: many
v_gene: TRBV19
CDR3aa: CASSIDQGQGANEQYF
CDR3nt: TGTGCCAGTAGTATAGATCAAGGACAGGGGGCAAACGAGCAGTACTTC

j_gene: TRBJ2-7
d_gene: -
abundance: once
v_gene: TRBV7-2
CDR3aa: CASSPSLRGEQYF
CDR3nt: TGTGCCAGCAGCCCCTCGTTGCGCGGGGAGCAGTACTTC

j_gene: TRBJ1-5
d_gene: -
abundance: -
v_gene: TRBV6-5
CDR3aa: CASSYSEGQPQHF
CDR3nt: TGTGCCAGCAGTTACTCAGAGGGTCAGCCCCAGCATTTT

j_gene: TRBJ2-1
d_gene: -
abundance: -
v_gene: TRBV10-3
CDR3aa: CAISEFTGNEQFF
CDR3nt: TGTGCCATCAGTGAGTTTACAGGGAATGAGCAGTTCTTC

j_gene: TRBJ2-7
d_gene: -
abundance: many
v_gene: TRBV19
CDR3aa: CASSIGVGPSYEQYF
CDR3nt: TGTGCCAGTAGTATAGGGGTGGGGCCCTCCTACGAGCAGTACTTC

j_gene: TRBJ2-5
d_gene: TRBD1
abundance: -
v_gene: TRBV27
CDR3aa: CASSYSTGGRQGTQYF
CDR3nt: TGTGCCAGCAGTTACTCGACAGGGGGCCGGCAGGGGACCCAGTACTTC

j_gene: TRBJ2-3
d_gene: -
abundance: few
v_gene: TRBV5-1
CDR3aa: CASSTTGNLWTSTDTQYF
CDR3nt: TGCGCCAGCAGCACTACAGGGAATCTGTGGACTAGCACAGATACGCAGTATTTT

j_gene: TRBJ2-7
d_gene: TRBD1
abundance: few
v_gene: TRBV11-1
CDR3aa: CASAPPGGYYEQYF
CDR3nt: TGTGCCAGCGCCCCCCCAGGGGGTTACTACGAGCAGTACTTC

j_gene: TRBJ2-1
d_gene: -
abundance: -
v_gene: TRBV12-3/TRBV12-4
CDR3aa: CASSSPLRGSEQFF
CDR3nt: TGTGCCAGCAGCTCTCCCCTTCGCGGGTCGGAGCAGTTCTTC

j_gene: TRBJ2-1
d_gene: TRBD2
abundance: -
v_gene: TRBV5-6
CDR3aa: CASSLVFLAGALEQFF
CDR3nt: TGTGCCAGCAGCTTGGTATTCCTAGCGGGAGCCTTGGAGCAGTTCTTC

j_gene: TRBJ2-7
d_gene: -
abundance: -
v_gene: TRBV11-2
CDR3aa: CASSLEYSSYEQYF
CDR3nt: TGTGCCAGCAGCTTAGAATACAGTTCCTACGAGCAGTACTTC

j_gene: TRBJ2-3
d_gene: -
abundance: few
v_gene: TRBV7-2
CDR3aa: CASSGSVSLGTDTQYF
CDR3nt: TGTGCCAGCAGCGGGAGCGTCTCCCTGGGCACAGATACGCAGTATTTT

j_gene: TRBJ1-3
d_gene: -
abundance: few
v_gene: TRBV5-5
CDR3aa: CASSLFAGATGNTIYF
CDR3nt: TGCGCCAGCAGCTTGTTTGCAGGGGCGACTGGAAACACCATATATTTT

j_gene: TRBJ1-1
d_gene: TRBD1
abundance: -
v_gene: TRBV11-1
CDR3aa: CASSFEGANTEAFF
CDR3nt: TGTGCCAGCAGCTTTGAGGGGGCTAACACTGAAGCTTTCTTT

j_gene: TRBJ2-2
d_gene: TRBD2
abundance: many
v_gene: TRBV6-6
CDR3aa: CASSTKRGGNTGELFF
CDR3nt: TGTGCCAGCAGTACGAAGCGGGGGGGCAACACCGGGGAGCTGTTTTTT